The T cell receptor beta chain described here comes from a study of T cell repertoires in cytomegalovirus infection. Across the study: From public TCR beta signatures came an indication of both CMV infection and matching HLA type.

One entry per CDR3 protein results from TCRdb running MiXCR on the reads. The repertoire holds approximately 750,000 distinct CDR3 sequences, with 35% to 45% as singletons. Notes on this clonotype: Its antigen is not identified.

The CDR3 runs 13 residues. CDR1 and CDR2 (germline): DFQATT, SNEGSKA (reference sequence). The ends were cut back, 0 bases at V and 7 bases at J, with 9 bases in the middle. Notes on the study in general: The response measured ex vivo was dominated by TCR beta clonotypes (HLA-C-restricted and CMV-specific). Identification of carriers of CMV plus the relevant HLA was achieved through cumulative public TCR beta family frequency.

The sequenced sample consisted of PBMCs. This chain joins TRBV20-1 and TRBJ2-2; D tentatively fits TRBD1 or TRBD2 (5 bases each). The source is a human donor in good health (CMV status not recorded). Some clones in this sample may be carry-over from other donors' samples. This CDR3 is CSARDQGDGELFF. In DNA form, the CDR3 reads TGCAGTGCTAGAGACCAGGGAGACGGGGAGCTGTTTTTT.